Below are 19 T cell receptor beta chains sequenced from a single sample in a study of CD8 T cells in Susac syndrome. When the RNA was reverse transcribed, random hexamers were used with an input of roughly 0.5 to 1 ug. TCRdb reprocessed the immunoSEQ multiplex PCR reads via MiXCR and lists one record per CDR3 protein. The sample lists 100,000 to 150,000 distinct CDR3 sequences, nearly 95% seen once, with more than 0.095% in the top ten. Sequences were obtained from CD4+ T cells from PBMCs. The receptors were sampled from a human donor in good health.

In its sample, this clonotype was seen a few times. This chain connects TRBV27 to TRBJ2-3; tentatively, D is TRBD2 (6 bases). Per germline, CDR1 MNHEY and CDR2 SMNVEV (reference sequence). The length of the CDR3 is 13 residues. V lost 6 bases, J lost 2 bases, and 9 bases lay in between. The CDR3 reads CASRRLDTDTQYF. The CDR3 coding sequence is TGTGCCAGCAGAAGACTAGACACAGATACGCAGTATTTT.

V gene TRBV27 combines with J gene TRBJ2-1; weak D call: TRBD1 (6 bases). V lost 7 bases to trimming and J lost 9 bases, with 37 bases between them. Germline CDR1 reads MNHEY; CDR2 reads SMNVEV (reference sequence). The CDR3 is 20 amino acids. Written as DNA, the CDR3 is TGTGCCAGCAACATCCTAAGAGGGGGATCGCCGCCTACAATTAAACGTGAGCAGTTCTTC. It translates to CASNILRGGSPPTIKREQFF.

This chain joins TRBV5-1 and TRBJ2-5; TRBD2 aligns across 11 bases. The CDR3 covers 16 residues. V dropped 1 base and J dropped 0; count of bases not matched to a gene: 2. The germline gives CDR1 SGHRS, CDR2 YFSETQ. The CDR3 sequence: CASSLRLAGNQETQYF. The CDR3 region has the DNA TGCGCCAGCAGCTTGCGACTAGCGGGAAACCAAGAGACCCAGTACTTC. The complete variable domain, with remaining parts taken from reference TRBV5-1 and TRBJ2-5, reads KAGVTQTPRYLIKTRGQQVTLSCSPISGHRSVSWYQQTPGQGLQFLFEYFSETQRNKGNFPGRFSGRQFSNSRSEMNVSTLELGDSALYLCASSLRLAGNQETQYFGPGTRLLVL.

The chain recombines TRBV29-1 with TRBJ2-3, with TRBD2 as a possible D gene (5 bases). The length of the CDR3 is 12 residues. Germline CDR1 is SQVTM and CDR2 is ANQGSEA. V was trimmed by 7 bases and J by 4 bases, leaving 12 bases between them. CDR3 DNA sequence: TGCAGCGCTCGGACTGGACCAGATACGCAGTATTTT. This codes for CSARTGPDTQYF.

V gene TRBV7-9 combines with J gene TRBJ2-7; unclear D gene. Germline CDR1 reads SEHNR; CDR2 reads FQNEAQ (reference sequence). The CDR3 runs to 12 residues. Trimming stripped 5 bases from V and 2 bases from J, with 7 bases between. DNA for the CDR3: TGTGCCAGCAGCCCCTGGACCTACGAGCAGTACTTC. As protein: CASSPWTYEQYF.

This clonotype was counted only a few times. The chain joins TRBV18 to TRBJ1-5; TRBD1 aligns across 7 bases. The CDR3 extends over 14 amino acids. V lost 6 bases, J lost 3 bases, and 5 bases stayed unmatched. Germline loops: CDR1 KGHSH, CDR2 LQKENI. The CDR3 reads CASSRQGLNQPQHF. The CDR3 nucleotides read TGTGCCAGCTCTCGACAGGGCCTCAATCAGCCCCAGCATTTT. Combining the CDR3 with reference TRBV18 and TRBJ1-5 gives the whole variable domain NAGVMQNPRHLVRRRGQEARLRCSPMKGHSHVYWYRQLPEEGLKFMVYLQKENIIDESGMPKERFSAEFPKEGPSILRIQQVVRGDSAAYFCASSRQGLNQPQHFGDGTRLSIL.

This clonotype was seen just once. The V and J genes are TRBV7-9 and TRBJ2-1; D may be TRBD2 (6 bases). This CDR3 contains 14 residues. Trimming took 5 bases from V and 7 from J, leaving 15 bases between them. The germline V gene encodes CDR1 SEHNR and CDR2 FQNEAQ (reference sequence). The CDR3 coding sequence is TGTGCCAGCAGCCCCTGGGACTCCCAGAATGAGCAGTTCTTC. Translation: CASSPWDSQNEQFF.

V and J are TRBV2 and TRBJ1-2; unclear D gene. The CDR3 runs to 15 residues. V lost 2 bases to trimming and J lost 3 bases, with 13 bases between them. The V gene's germline CDR1 is SNHLY and CDR2 FYNNEI. Here the CDR3 reads CASSELEESDYGYTF. The CDR3 nucleotides are TGTGCCAGCAGTGAACTGGAGGAATCGGACTATGGCTACACCTTC.

The chain has TRBV2 and TRBJ2-3; the D gene is possibly TRBD1 (6 bases). Germline V CDR1 and CDR2: SNHLY, FYNNEI. The V end was cut by 0 bases, the J end by 3 bases, with 13 bases between. CDR3 length equals 16 residues. CDR3 protein: CASSEAGHGFTDTQYF. For the CDR3, the DNA is TGTGCCAGCAGTGAAGCGGGACACGGATTTACAGATACGCAGTATTTT.

About this clonotype itself: An end of the junction differs from the germline gene, which may be a read error. The chain couples TRBV28 to TRBJ1-3; D remains unclear. This CDR3 contains 14 residues. Looked up from germline, CDR1 is MDHEN and CDR2 is SYDVKM. The CDR3 nucleotides are TGTGCCAGCAGACGGCATTCCTCTAGAAACACCATATATTTT. The encoded protein is CASRRHSSRNTIYF.

The V gene is TRBV28, the J gene TRBJ2-3; TRBD2 matches at 7 bases. With V trimmed by 9 bases and J by 0 bases, 9 bases remained unmatched. CDR3 length: 15 amino acids. CDR1 and CDR2 from the germline V gene are MDHEN and SYDVKM. CDR3 in DNA: TGTGCCAGTCGGACGGGAGGACCGAGCACAGATACGCAGTATTTT. Amino acid sequence: CASRTGGPSTDTQYF.

The rearrangement joins TRBV29-1 to TRBJ2-5; D unclear. This CDR3 contains 11 residues. The germline CDR1 and CDR2 sequences are SQVTM and ANQGSEA. The CDR3 DNA reads as TGCAGTGCCTGGGACCAAGAGACCCAGTACTTC. Amino acids: CSAWDQETQYF.

This clonotype occurred once. This sequence joins TRBV6-5 and TRBJ1-4; D is uncertain. The length of the CDR3 is 13 residues. The V end was cut by 8 bases, the J end by 6 bases, with 13 bases between. CDR1 and CDR2 from the germline V gene are MNHEY and SVGAGI. CDR3 in amino acids: CASSVVRDEKLFF. In DNA form, the CDR3 reads TGTGCCAGCTCCGTCGTGAGGGATGAAAAACTGTTTTTT.

The chain joins TRBV12-3 or TRBV12-4 to TRBJ1-2, with TRBD1 identical over 7 bases. This CDR3 has 12 residues. V was clipped by 4 bases and J by 8 bases; unmatched bases: 4. For the CDR3, the DNA is TGTGCCAGCAGTTCGACAGGGAACGGCTACACCTTC. Protein: CASSSTGNGYTF.

CDR3 sequence reads: CASSDLYEQYF. The CDR3 DNA sequence: TGTGCCAGCAGTGACCTCTACGAGCAGTACTTC. This chain joins TRBV6-2 or TRBV6-3 and TRBJ2-7; D remains ambiguous. Trimming took 5 bases from V and 3 from J, leaving 5 bases between them. CDR1 is MNHEY and CDR2 is SVGEGT in the germline V gene. This CDR3 region has 11 residues.

The V gene is TRBV6-5, the J gene TRBJ2-1; D may be TRBD1 (6 bases). V was clipped by 4 bases and J by 1 base, with 14 bases between them. Germline V gene lookup returns CDR1 MNHEY and CDR2 SVGAGI. The CDR3 totals 16 residues. The CDR3 coding sequence is TGTGCCAGCAGTTTCACAGGGCTGAGTTCCTACAATGAGCAGTTCTTC. This translates into CASSFTGLSSYNEQFF.

V gene TRBV7-6 combines with J gene TRBJ2-7, with 12 nucleotides matching TRBD2. V lost 5 bases to trimming and J lost 5 bases; unmatched junction nucleotides: 7. CDR1 is SGHVS and CDR2 is FNYEAQ in the germline V gene. This CDR3 is 15 amino acids long. The CDR3 region is CASSPLTSGRDEQYF. The CDR3 DNA reads TGTGCCAGCAGCCCCCTGACTAGCGGGAGAGACGAGCAGTACTTC.

The chain employs TRBV7-2 and TRBJ2-3, with TRBD1 as a possible D gene (6 bases). The CDR3 consists of 14 residues. Germline values: CDR1 SGHTA, CDR2 FQGNSA. V shed 5 bases and J shed 4 bases, with 13 bases lying between them. CDR3 loop: CASSPYRTADTQYF. CDR3 nucleotides: TGTGCCAGCAGCCCCTATCGGACAGCAGATACGCAGTATTTT.

This clonotype came up once. As DNA, the CDR3 is TGTGCCAGCAGAGCTAACAGGAATCAGCCCCAGCATTTT. It specifies CASRANRNQPQHF. The chain uses TRBV6-5 and TRBJ1-5; TRBD1 might be the D (5 bases). Trimming took 6 bases from V and 4 from J, leaving 10 bases between them. The germline gives CDR1 MNHEY, CDR2 SVGAGI. The CDR3 consists of 13 residues.